These 32 T cell receptor beta chains were sequenced from one sample in a study of Ad26.COV2.S vaccination and SARS-CoV-2 variants. TCRdb's table, derived via immunoSEQ multiplex PCR, lists solely in-frame clones and lacks some. The repertoire consists of around 370,000 clones, with 92% occurring once and the leading ten covering 3.9%. Sample: peripheral blood, taken after recovery from COVID-19. The receptors derive from a human donor who had recovered from COVID-19.

The chain joins TRBV7-2 to TRBJ1-2, with TRBD1 matching 12 bases. Germline assignment: CDR1 SGHTA and CDR2 FQGNSA. The junction had 9 bases not matched to a gene; V was cut back by 5 bases and J by 8 bases. CDR3 length: 15 residues. Written as DNA, the CDR3 is TGTGCCAGCAGCCAAAGGGACAGGGGGCAGTGGGGCTACACCTTC. Translation: CASSQRDRGQWGYTF.

The chain employs TRBV9 and TRBJ2-1; D unclear. The germline V and J ends were trimmed by 0 bases and 4 bases, with 5 bases remaining between them. Germline V gene lookup returns CDR1 SGDLS and CDR2 YYNGEE. CDR3 size: 13 residues. In nucleotides, the CDR3 is TGTGCCAGCAGCGTAGGGGCATACAATGAGCAGTTCTTC. Its protein is CASSVGAYNEQFF.

This sequence joins TRBV5-6 and TRBJ2-5; D gene uncertain. The V end lost 2 bases, the J end lost 2 bases, and 10 bases lay between the germline ends. The CDR3 runs to 14 residues. CDR1 and CDR2 from the germline V gene are SGHDT and YYEEEE. The DNA for the CDR3 is TGTGCCAGCAGCTTTCTGCCAGATCAAGAGACCCAGTACTTC. It is translated as CASSFLPDQETQYF.

The genes are TRBV4-3 and TRBJ2-2; D unclear. The germline V gene has CDR1 LGHNA and CDR2 YSLEER. The ends were cut back, 1 base at V and 4 bases at J, with 10 bases in the middle. The CDR3 spans 15 residues. For the CDR3, the DNA is TGCGCCAGCAGCCAAGGAAGCTTTAGCACCGGGGAGCTGTTTTTT. The encoded protein is CASSQGSFSTGELFF.

The chain recombines TRBV19 with TRBJ2-6; D ambiguous. Germline V gives CDR1 LNHDA, CDR2 SQIVND (reference sequence). The CDR3 totals 15 residues. V dropped 4 bases and J dropped 0 bases, with 7 bases sitting between them. CDR3 region: CASSTGASGANVLTF. CDR3 nucleotide sequence: TGTGCCAGTAGTACCGGCGCCTCTGGGGCCAACGTCCTGACTTTC.

The V gene is TRBV24-1, the J gene TRBJ2-3, with 12 bases matching TRBD1. The CDR3 covers 17 residues. Germline CDR1 KGHDR, CDR2 SFDVKD. V trimming: 4 bases; J trimming: 5 bases; junction bases outside the gene matches: 9. This chain's CDR3 is CATSDPRDRGLGDTQYF. Written as DNA, the CDR3 is TGTGCCACCAGTGACCCCCGGGACAGGGGGCTCGGAGATACGCAGTATTTT.

The gene calls are TRBV7-9 and TRBJ1-2; TRBD1 is a possible D gene (5 bases). The CDR3 length is 12 residues. V lost 2 bases to trimming and J lost 8 bases, with 9 bases between them. Germline V gene lookup returns CDR1 SEHNR and CDR2 FQNEAQ (reference sequence). The CDR3 DNA follows: TGTGCCAGCAGCTTATCAGGGAGGGGCTACACCTTC. This gives the protein CASSLSGRGYTF.

The V and J genes are TRBV7-3 and TRBJ2-1; unclear D gene. The CDR3 runs to 15 residues. Germline lookup yields CDR1 SGHTA and CDR2 FQGTGA. The V gene lost 5 bases and the J gene lost 2 bases, with 13 bases spanning the gap. CDR3: CASSLSVTTYNEQFF. CDR3 coding DNA: TGTGCCAGCAGCCTGAGTGTGACGACCTACAATGAGCAGTTCTTC.

The chain combines TRBV11-2 with TRBJ1-6; TRBD1 matches at 7 bases. Germline values: CDR1 SGHAT, CDR2 FQNNGV. CDR3 length: 15 amino acids. With 0 bases clipped from V and 7 bases from J, the junction kept 3 bases outside the gene matches. The CDR3, as DNA: TGTGCCAGCAGCTTAGAGTGGGACAGAAATTCACCCCTCCACTTT. It codes for CASSLEWDRNSPLHF.

The chain recombines TRBV27 with TRBJ2-4, with 7 bases identical to TRBD2. The trim removed 2 bases at V and 4 bases at J, leaving 5 bases unmatched. The CDR3 is 15 residues long. The germline V gene encodes CDR1 MNHEY and CDR2 SMNVEV (reference sequence). CDR3 amino acids: CASSLVVSGKNIQYF. The CDR3 coding sequence is TGTGCCAGCAGTTTAGTGGTTAGCGGGAAAAACATTCAGTACTTC.

V gene TRBV7-2 combines with J gene TRBJ2-1; TRBD1 matches 12 bases. Germline trimming cut 5 bases from V and 8 bases from J; bases unmatched to any gene: 7. Germline assignment: CDR1 SGHTA and CDR2 FQGNSA. The CDR3 contains 15 residues. CDR3 DNA sequence: TGTGCCAGCAGCCGGGGACAGGGGGCAGGGTATGAGCAGTTCTTC. Translated, it gives CASSRGQGAGYEQFF.

This clone was observed a handful of times. This rearrangement joins TRBV2 to TRBJ1-5, with a weak D call TRBD1 (5 bases). The germline CDR1 and CDR2 sequences are SNHLY and FYNNEI. Trimming removed 0 bases at V and 4 bases at J, with 10 bases between. CDR3 length: 15 amino acids. The CDR3 loop reads CASSEARQGNQPQHF. CDR3 bases: TGTGCCAGCAGTGAAGCGCGGCAGGGTAATCAGCCCCAGCATTTT.

The chain links TRBV3-1 (or the pseudogene TRBV3-2) to TRBJ2-5, with D maybe TRBD1 (6 bases). V lost 1 base and J lost 9, with 18 bases in between. Germline CDR1 and CDR2: LGHDT and YNNKEL (reference sequence). The CDR3 consists of 15 residues. CDR3 sequence: CASSQGSKDRLPQYF. The CDR3 bases are TGTGCCAGCAGCCAAGGGTCCAAGGACAGACTCCCCCAGTACTTC.

V usage is TRBV19 and J usage is TRBJ2-5, with a tentative D call TRBD2 (5 bases). The V and J ends lost 3 bases and 4 bases respectively, with 12 bases between them. The CDR3 consists of 14 residues. CDR1 LNHDA and CDR2 SQIVND come from the germline V gene (reference sequence). CDR3 sequence: CASSIPGLRETQYF. CDR3 nucleotide sequence: TGTGCCAGTAGTATTCCGGGGTTAAGAGAGACCCAGTACTTC.

The chain employs TRBV5-4 and TRBJ2-2, with TRBD1 matching 9 bases. In germline, CDR1 is SGHNT, CDR2 YYREEE (reference sequence). CDR3 length: 15 residues. The junction had 3 bases not matched to a gene; V was cut back by 3 bases and J by 3 bases. CDR3 region: CASSSGQGYTGELFF. As DNA, the CDR3 is TGTGCCAGCAGCTCGGGACAGGGATACACCGGGGAGCTGTTTTTT.

V is TRBV5-4 and J is TRBJ1-1, with D possibly TRBD1 on 6 matching bases. The CDR3 extends over 14 amino acids. The germline V gene encodes CDR1 SGHNT and CDR2 YYREEE (reference sequence). V was trimmed by 0 bases and J by 11 bases, leaving 17 bases between them. The CDR3 DNA sequence: TGTGCCAGCAGCTTGGTCGGGACACGGCTGGGGGCTTTCTTT. Its translation is CASSLVGTRLGAFF.

This chain links TRBV7-9 with TRBJ1-2; D uncertain. Trimming took off 0 bases at V and 6 bases at J, with 17 bases between the two ends. The CDR3 length is 16 residues. Germline V gene lookup returns CDR1 SEHNR and CDR2 FQNEAQ (reference sequence). The CDR3: CASSLALVRAVHGYTF. DNA for the CDR3: TGTGCCAGCAGCTTAGCGCTGGTACGGGCTGTTCATGGCTACACCTTC.

This sequence joins TRBV5-6 and TRBJ2-3; the D gene is possibly TRBD2 (6 bases). The CDR3 is 16 residues long. The V gene's germline CDR1 is SGHDT and CDR2 YYEEEE. Deletions cut 1 base from V and 2 bases from J, with 14 bases between. CDR3 protein: CASSLWRGQVTDTQYF. CDR3 sequence (DNA): TGTGCCAGCAGCTTGTGGCGGGGCCAAGTCACAGATACGCAGTATTTT.

The gene calls are TRBV2 and TRBJ2-3; D might be TRBD2 (5 bases). The CDR3 loop spans 14 amino acids. Germline-derived CDR1 and CDR2 are SNHLY and FYNNEI. Trimming removed 7 bases from V and 3 bases from J, with 14 bases in between. DNA for the CDR3: TGTGCCAGCACGAGGGCCCCGAGGACAGATACGCAGTATTTT. Amino acids: CASTRAPRTDTQYF.

The rearrangement links TRBV5-6 to TRBJ1-5; D possibly corresponds to TRBD1 (6 bases). CDR1 and CDR2 from the germline V gene are SGHDT and YYEEEE. Trimming pared 2 bases from V and 5 bases from J, leaving 8 bases between. The CDR3 is 13 amino acids. The CDR3 protein is CASSLGGDQPQHF. The CDR3 DNA sequence: TGTGCCAGCAGCTTAGGGGGGGATCAGCCCCAGCATTTT.

The V and J genes are TRBV5-1 and TRBJ2-3; D might be TRBD2 (7 bases). From germline, CDR1 is SGHRS and CDR2 YFSETQ. The CDR3 spans 16 residues. Trimming shortened V by 4 bases and J by 0 bases, and 15 bases separated the two germline ends. The CDR3 spells CASSLGGGVSTDTQYF. CDR3 in DNA: TGCGCCAGCAGCCTGGGGGGGGGCGTAAGCACAGATACGCAGTATTTT.

V usage is TRBV9 and J usage is TRBJ2-3; D is tentatively TRBD1 or TRBD2 (5 bases each). This CDR3 spans 13 amino acids. Germline CDR1 and CDR2: SGDLS and YYNGEE. Between the trimmed V and J ends, which lost 3 bases and 6 bases, there was a span of 11 bases. CDR3 in amino acids: CASSAYWGDTQYF. The CDR3, as DNA: TGTGCCAGCAGCGCTTACTGGGGGGATACGCAGTATTTT.

The chain employs TRBV19 and TRBJ2-7; 11 bases map to TRBD2. CDR1 is LNHDA, CDR2 SQIVND, per germline (reference sequence). This CDR3 is built from 15 residues. The J segment lost 3 bases and the V segment lost 5 bases, leaving 6 bases of the junction unmatched. The CDR3 reads CASSPTGTSGYEQYF. The CDR3 DNA is TGTGCCAGTAGTCCAACCGGGACTAGCGGCTACGAGCAGTACTTC.

A few counts support this clone. V and J are TRBV7-3 and TRBJ1-6; 8 nucleotides agree with TRBD1. V trimming: 5 bases; J trimming: 5 bases; junction bases outside the gene matches: 2. The V gene's germline CDR1 is SGHTA and CDR2 FQGTGA. The CDR3 is made up of 14 amino acids. The CDR3 DNA is TGTGCCAGCAGCCTGACAGGGGATAATTCACCCCTCCACTTT. Translated: CASSLTGDNSPLHF.

The chain couples TRBV4-3 to TRBJ1-4; TRBD1 might be the D (6 bases). V lost 4 bases to trimming and J lost 4 bases, with 10 bases between them. The CDR3 has 14 amino acids. Germline V gene lookup returns CDR1 LGHNA and CDR2 YSLEER. This chain's CDR3 is CASSRDIDNEKLFF. The CDR3 nucleotides are TGCGCCAGCAGCCGGGACATAGATAATGAAAAACTGTTTTTT.

The chain uses TRBV9 and TRBJ1-5; no clear D gene. This CDR3 region has 13 residues. Per germline, CDR1 SGDLS and CDR2 YYNGEE. Trimming took 3 bases from V and 4 from J, leaving 8 bases between them. The CDR3 reads CASSGMGNQPQHF. The DNA of the CDR3 is TGTGCCAGCAGCGGGATGGGAAATCAGCCCCAGCATTTT.

V usage is TRBV6-5 and J usage is TRBJ2-1, with 12 bases lining up with TRBD2. CDR1 and CDR2 from the germline V gene are MNHEY and SVGAGI. V was clipped by 6 bases and J by 8 bases; unmatched bases: 2. The CDR3 runs to 13 residues. The CDR3: CASRRLAGDEQFF. CDR3 DNA sequence: TGTGCCAGCAGGCGACTAGCGGGGGATGAGCAGTTCTTC.

CDR3 nucleotide sequence: TGCAGCGTTGAAGGGCAGATCACTGAAGCTTTCTTT. Residues: CSVEGQITEAFF. This chain joins TRBV29-1 and TRBJ1-1; unclear D gene. Germline loops: CDR1 SQVTM, CDR2 ANQGSEA. The CDR3 contains 12 residues. Trimming left V 1 base short and J 4 bases short, with 7 bases between. The whole variable domain, remainder taken from reference TRBV29-1 and TRBJ1-1, is SAVISQKPSRDICQRGTSLTIQCQVDSQVTMMFWYRQQPGQSLTLIATANQGSEATYESGFVIDKFPISRPNLTFSTLTVSNMSPEDSSIYLCSVEGQITEAFFGQGTRLTVV.

The chain is built from TRBV6-5 and TRBJ1-6; D is unresolved. V lost 6 bases and J 7 bases, leaving 7 bases between the germline ends. Looked up from germline, CDR1 is MNHEY and CDR2 is SVGAGI. The CDR3 extends over 12 amino acids. CDR3 DNA sequence: TGTGCCAGCAGGGTCGCAAATTCACCCCTCCACTTT. This sequence encodes CASRVANSPLHF.

In DNA form, the CDR3 reads TGTGCCAGCTCAGAGGTCGGGGGGAGTCAGCCCCAGCATTTT. This codes for CASSEVGGSQPQHF. The J gene is TRBJ1-5, the V gene TRBV18; maybe TRBD1 (5 bases). CDR3 length: 14 residues. V was clipped by 5 bases and J by 6 bases, with 14 bases between them. The germline gives CDR1 KGHSH, CDR2 LQKENI.

V gene TRBV12-3 or TRBV12-4 combines with J gene TRBJ2-7; 9 nucleotides line up with TRBD1. This CDR3 comprises 13 residues. Germline trimming cut 6 bases from V and 5 bases from J; bases unmatched to any gene: 5. CDR3 sequence (DNA): TGTGCCAGCAGCTGGACAGGGGCCGACGAGCAGTACTTC. This sequence encodes CASSWTGADEQYF.

In its sample, this clone was seen once. The chain recombines TRBV5-1 with TRBJ1-2; D not resolved. The CDR3 consists of 15 residues. CDR1 and CDR2 from the germline V gene are SGHRS and YFSETQ. Trimming left V 7 bases short and J 0 bases short, with 16 bases between. CDR3 nucleotide sequence: TGCGCCAGCCAACCTACTGACGGTCCTAACTATGGCTACACCTTC. Its translation is CASQPTDGPNYGYTF.